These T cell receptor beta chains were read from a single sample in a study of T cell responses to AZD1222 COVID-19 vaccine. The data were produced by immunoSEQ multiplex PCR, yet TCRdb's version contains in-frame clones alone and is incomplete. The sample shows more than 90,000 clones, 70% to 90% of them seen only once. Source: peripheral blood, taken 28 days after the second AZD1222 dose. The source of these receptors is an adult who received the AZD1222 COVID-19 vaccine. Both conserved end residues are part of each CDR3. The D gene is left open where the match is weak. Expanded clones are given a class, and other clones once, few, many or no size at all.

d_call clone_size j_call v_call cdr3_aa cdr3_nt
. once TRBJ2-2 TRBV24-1 CATSDFGSGPTGELFF TGTGCCACCAGTGATTTCGGATCAGGACCAACCGGGGAGCTGTTTTTT
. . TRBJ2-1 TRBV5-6 CASSFNIYNEQFF TGTGCCAGCAGCTTCAACATCTACAATGAGCAGTTCTTC
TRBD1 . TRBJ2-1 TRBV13 CASRQGRSYNEQFF TGTGCCAGCCGACAGGGGCGCTCCTACAATGAGCAGTTCTTC
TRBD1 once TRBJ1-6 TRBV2 CASKTGGANNSPLHF TGTGCCAGCAAGACAGGGGGCGCTAATAATTCACCCCTCCACTTT
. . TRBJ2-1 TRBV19 CASSSGTLGNEQFF TGTGCCAGTAGTTCGGGTACCTTGGGGAATGAGCAGTTCTTC
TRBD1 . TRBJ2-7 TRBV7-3 CASSPSTGQGDEQYF TGTGCCAGCAGCCCCTCGACCGGACAGGGGGACGAGCAGTACTTC
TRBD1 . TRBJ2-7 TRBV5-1 CASSSLTLGTGSHEQYF TGCGCCAGCAGCTCCCTTACTTTAGGGACAGGGAGCCACGAGCAGTACTTC
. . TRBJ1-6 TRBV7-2 CASSPYSLPPMDNSPLHF TGTGCCAGCAGCCCGTACTCTCTTCCCCCCATGGATAATTCACCCCTCCACTTT
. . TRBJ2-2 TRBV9 CASNFDSGELFF TGTGCCAGCAATTTTGACTCCGGGGAGCTGTTTTTT
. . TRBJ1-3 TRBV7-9 CASSARVTGNTIYF TGTGCCAGCAGCGCGAGGGTTACTGGAAACACCATATATTTT
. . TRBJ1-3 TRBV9 CASSVTSPATSGNTIYF TGTGCCAGCAGCGTGACTTCGCCAGCTACCTCTGGAAACACCATATATTTT
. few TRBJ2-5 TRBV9 CASSLGASSQETQYF TGTGCCAGCAGCCTGGGTGCTAGCTCCCAAGAGACCCAGTACTTC
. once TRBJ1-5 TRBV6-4 CASSEGAGNQPQHF TGTGCCAGCAGTGAAGGGGCAGGGAATCAGCCCCAGCATTTT
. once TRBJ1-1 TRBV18 CASSPIGGVGTEAFF TGTGCCAGCTCACCAATTGGGGGGGTGGGAACTGAAGCTTTCTTT
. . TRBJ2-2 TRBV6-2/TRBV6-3 CASSYFTGELFF TGTGCCAGCAGTTACTTCACCGGGGAGCTGTTTTTT
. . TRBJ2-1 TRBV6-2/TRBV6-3 CASSNSREQFF TGTGCCAGCAGTAACTCTCGGGAGCAGTTCTTC
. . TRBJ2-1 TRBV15 CATSRDSTTPGFF TGTGCCACCAGCAGAGATAGTACAACACCAGGGTTCTTC
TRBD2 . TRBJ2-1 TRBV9 CASSVASGGGGEQFF TGTGCCAGCAGCGTAGCTAGCGGGGGGGGTGGTGAGCAGTTCTTC
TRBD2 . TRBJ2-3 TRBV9 CASSPIAGAGDTQYF TGTGCCAGCAGCCCAATAGCGGGAGCCGGGGATACGCAGTATTTT
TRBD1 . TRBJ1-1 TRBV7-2 CASSGPGGLNTEAFF TGTGCCAGCAGCGGGCCAGGGGGCTTGAACACTGAAGCTTTCTTT
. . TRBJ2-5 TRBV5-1 CASRTVDQETQYF TGCGCCAGCAGGACAGTGGACCAAGAGACCCAGTACTTC
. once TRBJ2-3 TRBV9 CASSTLGGTDTQYF TGTGCCAGCAGCACGCTAGGGGGCACAGATACGCAGTATTTT
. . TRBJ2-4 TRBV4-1 CASSQVGVAKNIQYF TGCGCCAGCAGCCAAGTAGGGGTAGCCAAAAACATTCAGTACTTC
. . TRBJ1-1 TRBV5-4 CASSPGRVNTEAFF TGTGCCAGCAGCCCCGGCAGAGTGAACACTGAAGCTTTCTTT
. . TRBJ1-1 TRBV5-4 CASREQVNTEAFF TGTGCCAGCCGGGAACAGGTTAACACTGAAGCTTTCTTT
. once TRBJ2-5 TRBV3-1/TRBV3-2 CASSQDRPLQETQYF TGTGCCAGCAGCCAAGATCGGCCACTACAAGAGACCCAGTACTTC
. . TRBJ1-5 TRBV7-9 CASSLEYQPQHF TGTGCCAGCAGCTTAGAATATCAGCCCCAGCATTTT
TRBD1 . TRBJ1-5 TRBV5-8 CASSLLGTGGQPQHF TGTGCCAGCAGCTTGTTAGGGACAGGGGGTCAGCCCCAGCATTTT
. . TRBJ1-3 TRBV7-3 CASSLTAGSDGNTIYF TGTGCCAGCAGCTTAACAGCAGGGTCCGACGGAAACACCATATATTTT
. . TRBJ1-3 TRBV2 CASRKDWANISGNTIYF TGTGCCAGCAGGAAGGACTGGGCGAACATCTCTGGAAACACCATATATTTT
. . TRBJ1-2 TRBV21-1 CASSPRGKGYYGYTF TGTGCCAGCAGCCCCAGGGGAAAGGGTTACTATGGCTACACCTTC
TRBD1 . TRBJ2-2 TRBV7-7 CASSLGQANTGELFF TGTGCTAGCAGCTTGGGACAGGCTAACACCGGGGAGCTGTTTTTT
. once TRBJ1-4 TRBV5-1 CASSLATPGELEKLFF TGCGCCAGCAGCTTGGCCACCCCAGGGGAGTTGGAAAAACTGTTTTTT